The clone carrying this T cell receptor (beta chain) was detected only once. Its cognate antigen is unknown. This sample also contains other DNA sequences that code for the same CDR3. The data stem from a study of shared clonotypes between healthy human individuals. Overall study results and limits: Against clonotypes common to all four donors, non-shared ones had lower generation probabilities. The naive CD4 repertoires of several donors were compared, and around 4.9% of clonotypes were shared.

Naive CD8 populations comprised CD45RO-negative cells positively selected for CCR7, excluding terminally differentiated effector memory CD45RA+ cells. In the sorted-subset replicate PCRs, about 190 ng DNA, tens of thousands of T cell genomes, was used. Original processing methods: Filtering differed for immunoSEQ, which gave only junction sequences without quality scores. Assay: immunoSEQ multiplex PCR; the TCRdb copy retains only in-frame clones and omits some. V and J calls plus clone size are reproduced from that table; the DNA served to infer D and trimming. The sample has about 2 million clones, around 96% seen once. This clonotype was obtained from a man in his late teens or twenties in good health. Sequencing used naive CD8+ T cells sorted from blood.

CDR3 amino acids: CASSAGQGVYEQYF. CDR3 nucleotide sequence: TGTGCCAGTAGTGCGGGACAGGGAGTTTACGAGCAGTACTTC. J is TRBJ2-7 and V is TRBV19; 9 nucleotides align to TRBD1. The CDR3 totals 14 residues. With 5 bases clipped from V and 4 bases from J, the junction kept 6 bases outside the gene matches. The germline V gene encodes CDR1 LNHDA and CDR2 SQIVND (reference sequence).